This T cell receptor beta chain is drawn from a study of identical twins. CDR1 and CDR2 (germline): SQVTM, ANQGSEA. V lost 7 bases, J lost 6 bases, and 10 bases lay in between. The CDR3 totals 10 residues. From the 5' RACE reads, TCRdb called clonotypes with MiXCR, one entry per CDR3 protein. The table includes hundreds of thousands of distinct CDR3 sequences, more than 6.5% detected once. These records were also assigned to another study, of yellow fever vaccine responses in identical twins.

The chain carries TRBV29-1 and TRBJ2-7, with D hard to call. Material for sequencing was PBMCs. This receptor was taken from a young woman in good health. The chain's CDR3 is CSAMPREQYF. As DNA, the CDR3 is TGCAGCGCGATGCCACGCGAGCAGTACTTC.